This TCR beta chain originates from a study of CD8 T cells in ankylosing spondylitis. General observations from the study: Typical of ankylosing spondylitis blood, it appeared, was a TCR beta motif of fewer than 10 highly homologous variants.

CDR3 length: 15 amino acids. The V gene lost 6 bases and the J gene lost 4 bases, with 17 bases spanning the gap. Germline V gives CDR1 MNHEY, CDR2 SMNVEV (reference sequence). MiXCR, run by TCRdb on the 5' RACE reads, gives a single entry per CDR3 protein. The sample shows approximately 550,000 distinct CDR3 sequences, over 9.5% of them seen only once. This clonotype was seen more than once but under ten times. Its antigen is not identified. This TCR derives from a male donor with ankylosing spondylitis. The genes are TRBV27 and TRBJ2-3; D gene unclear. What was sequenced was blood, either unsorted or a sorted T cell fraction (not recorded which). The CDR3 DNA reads TGTGCCAGCAGCTCCGACTCCTACCCCCCAGATACGCAGTATTTT. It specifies CASSSDSYPPDTQYF.